The sequence of this TCR beta chain was determined in a study of T cells in Graves' hyperthyroidism and ophthalmopathy. The overall study: It was at initial diagnosis, before any treatment, that peripheral blood was collected.

RNA transcripts provided the source from which TCR beta CDR3 regions were amplified. A set of HTBI primers served as the primers for a first-round RT-PCR of the TCR CDR3. Each CDR3 protein is one row after TCRdb ran MiXCR on the multiplex PCR reads. The table lists around 300,000 distinct CDR3 sequences, about an eighth of them singletons. Exclusion criteria comprised uncontrolled infection, other autoimmune disease, pregnancy or lactation. The ends were cut back, 5 bases at V and 5 bases at J, with 18 bases in the middle. Germline CDR1 is SGHNT and CDR2 is YENEEA. CDR3 length equals 15 residues. Study findings and constraints: Progression to ophthalmopathy was predicted a median of about six months early.

The table lists this clonotype with many counts. What it binds is unknown. Sequences were obtained from blood. The sequence was obtained from a woman between 35 and 50 years old with Graves' hyperthyroidism. This sequence joins TRBV11-3 and TRBJ1-1; D possibly corresponds to TRBD1 (6 bases). This CDR3 reads CASSPWGREGTEAFF. CDR3 bases: TGTGCCAGCAGCCCTTGGGGGCGAGAGGGGACTGAAGCTTTCTTT.